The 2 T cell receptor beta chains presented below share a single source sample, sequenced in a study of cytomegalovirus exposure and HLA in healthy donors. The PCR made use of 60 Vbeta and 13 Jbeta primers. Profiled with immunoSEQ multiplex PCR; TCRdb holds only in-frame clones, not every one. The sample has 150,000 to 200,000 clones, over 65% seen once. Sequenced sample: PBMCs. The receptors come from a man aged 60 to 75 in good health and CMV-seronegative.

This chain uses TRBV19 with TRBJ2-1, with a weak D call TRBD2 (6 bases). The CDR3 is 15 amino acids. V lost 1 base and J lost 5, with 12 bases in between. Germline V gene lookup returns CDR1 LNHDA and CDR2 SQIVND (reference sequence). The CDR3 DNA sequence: TGTGCCAGTAGTATAGTAGCGGCCGACCACAATGAGCAGTTCTTC. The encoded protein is CASSIVAADHNEQFF.

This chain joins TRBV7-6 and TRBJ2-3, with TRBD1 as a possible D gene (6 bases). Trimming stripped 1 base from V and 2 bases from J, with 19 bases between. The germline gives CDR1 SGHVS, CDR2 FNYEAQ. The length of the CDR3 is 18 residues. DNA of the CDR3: TGTGCCAGCAGCTTAGTCCCAGGTGGGGGCTTAAACACAGATACGCAGTATTTT. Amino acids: CASSLVPGGGLNTDTQYF.